The next 22 T cell receptor beta chains were all read from a single sample in a study of control samples from healthy donors and cancer patients. Measured with immunoSEQ multiplex PCR; TCRdb has only the in-frame clones, and not every one. The data show 100,000 to 150,000 clones, roughly 91% seen once. The sample taken for sequencing was blood. Receptors originate from a man aged 40-55 years in good health.

The chain combines TRBV29-1 with TRBJ1-1; 9 bases line up with TRBD1. The CDR3 loop spans 14 amino acids. The V segment lost 6 bases and the J segment 0 bases; nucleotides outside the gene matches: 5. Looked up from germline, CDR1 is SQVTM and CDR2 is ANQGSEA. The CDR3 sequence is CSVSTGGLNTEAFF. CDR3 DNA: TGCAGCGTAAGTACAGGGGGCCTGAACACTGAAGCTTTCTTT.

This sequence joins TRBV7-2 and TRBJ1-5; D perhaps matches TRBD1 (6 bases). This CDR3 is 14 amino acids long. Germline V gene sequence: CDR1 SGHTA, CDR2 FQGNSA. Trimming left V 4 bases short and J 1 base short, with 8 bases between. The CDR3 is CASSWGASNQPQHF. The CDR3 region has the DNA TGTGCCAGCAGCTGGGGGGCGAGCAATCAGCCCCAGCATTTT. Using reference TRBV7-2 and TRBJ1-5 for the parts outside the CDR3, the full variable domain is GAGVSQSPSNKVTEKGKDVELRCDPISGHTALYWYRQSLGQGLEFLIYFQGNSAPDKSGLPSDRFSAERTGGSVSTLTIQRTQQEDSAVYLCASSWGASNQPQHFGDGTRLSIL.

The gene calls are TRBV2 and TRBJ2-3; maybe TRBD2 (5 bases). The CDR3 is 13 residues long. Germline V lookup: CDR1 SNHLY, CDR2 FYNNEI. V was pared by 6 bases and J by 6 bases, with 13 bases between. The CDR3 spells CASRVLVPDTQYF. In DNA, the CDR3 is TGTGCCAGCAGGGTACTAGTACCGGATACGCAGTATTTT. Complete variable domain (other parts from reference TRBV2 and TRBJ2-3): EPEVTQTPSHQVTQMGQEVILRCVPISNHLYFYWYRQILGQKVEFLVSFYNNEISEKSEIFDDQFSVERPDGSNFTLKIRSTKLEDSAMYFCASRVLVPDTQYFGPGTRLTVL.

The V and J genes are TRBV5-1 and TRBJ2-4; D not resolved. Germline V CDR1 and CDR2: SGHRS, YFSETQ. This CDR3 spans 14 amino acids. Deletions cut 0 bases from V and 2 bases from J, with 6 bases between. For the CDR3, the DNA is TGCGCCAGCAGCTTGGCCGGGTCCAAAAACATTCAGTACTTC. Translated: CASSLAGSKNIQYF.

This rearrangement joins TRBV6-1 to TRBJ2-2; D is perhaps TRBD1 or TRBD2 (5 bases each). CDR1 MNHNS and CDR2 SASEGT come from the germline V gene. With 3 bases removed from V and 3 bases from J, the gap between germline ends came to 11 bases. The CDR3 extends over 15 amino acids. The CDR3 nucleotides are TGTGCCAGCAGTGAGCAAGTGGGGGACACCGGGGAGCTGTTTTTT. This encodes CASSEQVGDTGELFF.

This clone was seen only a few times. The CDR3 nucleotides are TGTGCCAGCAGCCAAGGGGGCGCGGGCAATGAGCAGTTCTTC. Translated: CASSQGGAGNEQFF. This rearrangement joins TRBV6-5 to TRBJ2-1, with 7 bases matching TRBD1. Unmatched junction bases numbered 8, after V lost 6 bases and J lost 6 bases. CDR3 length equals 14 residues. Germline CDR1 and CDR2: MNHEY and SVGAGI.

The CDR3 loop reads CASRWDRLSGANVLTF. The CDR3 DNA reads TGTGCCAGCAGGTGGGACAGATTATCTGGGGCCAACGTCCTGACTTTC. The chain couples TRBV5-8 to TRBJ2-6, with 7 bases identical to TRBD1. The CDR3 consists of 16 residues. CDR1 is SGHTS, CDR2 YDEGEE, per germline. J lost 1 base, V lost 5 bases, and 6 bases had no gene match.

This rearrangement joins TRBV7-9 to TRBJ2-3; 9 nucleotides match TRBD2. The length of the CDR3 is 18 residues. The germline CDR1 and CDR2 sequences are SEHNR and FQNEAQ (reference sequence). Trimming removed 4 bases from V and 2 bases from J; junction bases left unmatched: 13. The CDR3 sequence: CASSSSFLAGADTDTQYF. The CDR3 nucleotides read TGTGCCAGCAGCTCGTCTTTCTTAGCGGGGGCCGACACAGATACGCAGTATTTT.

This clone was observed a few times. V is TRBV19 and J is TRBJ2-3, with TRBD2 matching over 7 bases. This CDR3 region has 17 residues. Trimming cost V 4 bases and J 2 bases; bases outside gene matches: 12. The germline CDR1 and CDR2 sequences are LNHDA and SQIVND (reference sequence). As DNA, the CDR3 is TGTGCCAGTAGTAGTCGAGGGACGGGGGGACCCACAGATACGCAGTATTTT. Residues: CASSSRGTGGPTDTQYF.

The chain recombines TRBV4-2 with TRBJ1-1; D gene ambiguous. V was cut by 5 bases and J by 1 base, with 8 bases left in between. In germline, CDR1 is LGHNA, CDR2 YNFKEQ. This CDR3 has 13 amino acids. CDR3 sequence: CASSFQENTEAFF. CDR3 DNA sequence: TGTGCCAGCAGCTTTCAGGAGAACACTGAAGCTTTCTTT.

This clone was seen just once. This sequence joins TRBV7-6 and TRBJ2-1; 8 nucleotides align to TRBD2. The germline V gene has CDR1 SGHVS and CDR2 FNYEAQ. CDR3 length: 18 amino acids. Trimming at V came to 1 base and at J to 1 base, leaving 9 bases not matched to a gene. The CDR3 is CASSLEVRVAGSYNEQFF. The CDR3 DNA reads TGTGCCAGCAGCTTAGAAGTCCGGGTAGCGGGATCCTACAATGAGCAGTTCTTC.

V and J are TRBV7-2 and TRBJ2-2, with 7 positions matching TRBD1. Germline V gene lookup returns CDR1 SGHTA and CDR2 FQGNSA. The CDR3 sequence is 15 residues long. The V gene end was trimmed by 4 bases and the J gene end by 4 bases; junction bases not matched to a gene: 6. This CDR3 is CASSSRQGSTGELFF. The CDR3 DNA is TGTGCCAGCAGCTCACGACAGGGAAGCACCGGGGAGCTGTTTTTT.

CDR3 coding DNA: TGTGCCAGCAGCTCCCACAGGGACGAGCAGTACTTC. It translates to CASSSHRDEQYF. V is TRBV5-6 and J is TRBJ2-7; possible D gene TRBD1, 6 bases. The CDR3 covers 12 residues. Per germline, CDR1 SGHDT and CDR2 YYEEEE. With 3 bases removed from V and 5 bases from J, the gap between germline ends came to 9 bases.

The genes are TRBV24-1 and TRBJ2-5; the match to TRBD2 covers 12 bases. CDR3 size: 18 residues. Germline trimming cut 4 bases from V and 2 bases from J; bases unmatched to any gene: 10. Germline-derived CDR1 and CDR2 are KGHDR and SFDVKD. The CDR3 spells CATSDKRFGTSGQETQYF. For the CDR3, the DNA is TGTGCCACCAGTGACAAACGTTTCGGGACTAGCGGGCAAGAGACCCAGTACTTC.

The V and J genes are TRBV12-3 or TRBV12-4 and TRBJ1-1; D unresolved. V shed 5 bases and J shed 0 bases, with 7 bases lying between them. The CDR3 spans 13 residues. The CDR3 spells CASSLHLNTEAFF. The CDR3 DNA sequence: TGTGCCAGCAGTCTACACCTGAACACTGAAGCTTTCTTT.

This clone was observed a single time. The V gene is TRBV5-1, the J gene TRBJ1-1; D is undetermined. Trimming stripped 1 base from V and 1 base from J, with 11 bases between. The length of the CDR3 is 15 residues. Germline V gene data show CDR1 as SGHRS and CDR2 as YFSETQ. The CDR3 spells CASSLTSQRNTEAFF. The CDR3 region has the DNA TGCGCCAGCAGCTTGACTTCACAGAGGAACACTGAAGCTTTCTTT.

Regarding this clone: At one end, the junction sequence differs from germline, possibly due to a read error. The V gene is TRBV29-1, the J gene TRBJ1-1; D is perhaps TRBD1 (5 bases). The CDR3 runs to 12 residues. Looked up from germline, CDR1 is SQVTM and CDR2 is ANQGSEA. The CDR3 loop reads CSVQEGFTEAFF. In DNA, the CDR3 is TGCAGCGTTCAAGAGGGGTTCACTGAAGCTTTCTTT.

The CDR3 DNA reads as TGTGCCCCCAGGGACAATGAGCAGTTCTTC. Amino acid sequence: CAPRDNEQFF. The gene calls are TRBV2 and TRBJ2-1; tentative D call: TRBD1 (5 bases). There are 10 residues in the CDR3. Per germline, CDR1 SNHLY and CDR2 FYNNEI. V lost 11 bases and J lost 5, with 7 bases in between.

V gene TRBV7-8 combines with J gene TRBJ2-7; D is undetermined. Germline CDR1 SGHVS, CDR2 FQNEAQ. The CDR3 runs to 13 residues. V lost 1 base to trimming and J lost 7 bases, with 11 bases between them. The CDR3 nucleotides are TGTGCCAGCAGCTTAGAGGGCCCGTCAGAGCAGTACTTC. This sequence encodes CASSLEGPSEQYF.

The genes are TRBV5-1 and TRBJ1-1; a weak D match, TRBD1 (6 bases). The CDR3 has 15 residues. Germline V gene sequence: CDR1 SGHRS, CDR2 YFSETQ. V was shortened by 4 bases and J by 2 bases, with 15 bases between the two germline ends. CDR3 nucleotides: TGCGCCAGCAGCGCGGGACACCGAGACAACACTGAAGCTTTCTTT. This codes for CASSAGHRDNTEAFF. The whole variable domain, remainder taken from reference TRBV5-1 and TRBJ1-1, is KAGVTQTPRYLIKTRGQQVTLSCSPISGHRSVSWYQQTPGQGLQFLFEYFSETQRNKGNFPGRFSGRQFSNSRSEMNVSTLELGDSALYLCASSAGHRDNTEAFFGQGTRLTVV.

The CDR3 region is CASSQARLAGTYEQYF. The CDR3 DNA follows: TGTGCCAGCAGCCAAGCCCGACTAGCGGGGACCTACGAGCAGTACTTC. The rearrangement links TRBV4-2 to TRBJ2-7; TRBD2 aligns across 11 bases. Germline V CDR1 and CDR2: LGHNA, YNFKEQ. Trimming cost V 1 base and J 2 bases; bases outside gene matches: 4. The CDR3 contains 16 residues.

The chain carries TRBV29-1 and TRBJ1-3; D call uncertain. The CDR3 sequence is 10 residues long. CDR1 SQVTM and CDR2 ANQGSEA come from the germline V gene. Deletions cut 7 bases from V and 3 bases from J, with 4 bases between. For the CDR3, the DNA is TGCAGCGCCCTTGGAAACACCATATATTTT. Translated: CSALGNTIYF.